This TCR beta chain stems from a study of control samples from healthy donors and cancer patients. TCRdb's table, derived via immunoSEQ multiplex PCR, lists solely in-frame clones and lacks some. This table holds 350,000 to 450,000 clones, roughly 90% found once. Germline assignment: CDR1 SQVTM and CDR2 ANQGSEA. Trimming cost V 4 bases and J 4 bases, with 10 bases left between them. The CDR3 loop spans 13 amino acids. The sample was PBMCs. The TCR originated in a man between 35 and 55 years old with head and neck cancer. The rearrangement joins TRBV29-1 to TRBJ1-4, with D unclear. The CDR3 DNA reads TGCAGCGTTGCCCCGGCGGGTAATGAAAAACTGTTTTTT. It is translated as CSVAPAGNEKLFF. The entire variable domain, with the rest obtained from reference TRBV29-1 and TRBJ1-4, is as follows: SAVISQKPSRDICQRGTSLTIQCQVDSQVTMMFWYRQQPGQSLTLIATANQGSEATYESGFVIDKFPISRPNLTFSTLTVSNMSPEDSSIYLCSVAPAGNEKLFFGSGTQLSVL.